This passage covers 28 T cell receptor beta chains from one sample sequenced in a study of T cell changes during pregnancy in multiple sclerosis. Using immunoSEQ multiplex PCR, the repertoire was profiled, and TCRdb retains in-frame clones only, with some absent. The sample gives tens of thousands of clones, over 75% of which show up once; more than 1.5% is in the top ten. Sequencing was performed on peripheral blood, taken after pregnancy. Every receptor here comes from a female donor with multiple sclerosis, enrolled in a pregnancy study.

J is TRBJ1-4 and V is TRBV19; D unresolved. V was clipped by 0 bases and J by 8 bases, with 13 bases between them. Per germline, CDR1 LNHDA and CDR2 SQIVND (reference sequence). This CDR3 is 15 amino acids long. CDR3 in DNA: TGTGCCAGTAGTATAGAAAGGTGGGCGTCGGAAAAACTGTTTTTT. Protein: CASSIERWASEKLFF.

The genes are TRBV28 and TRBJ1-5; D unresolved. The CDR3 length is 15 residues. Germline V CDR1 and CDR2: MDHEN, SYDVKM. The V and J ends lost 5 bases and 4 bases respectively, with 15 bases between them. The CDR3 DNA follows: TGTGCCAGCAGTCCCGAGACGGGGAGGAATCAGCCCCAGCATTTT. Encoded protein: CASSPETGRNQPQHF.

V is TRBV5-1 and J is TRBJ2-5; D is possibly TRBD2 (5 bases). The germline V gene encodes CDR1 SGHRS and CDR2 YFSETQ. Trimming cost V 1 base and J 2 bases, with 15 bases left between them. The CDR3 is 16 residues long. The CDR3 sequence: CASSLRPAGDQETQYF. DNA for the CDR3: TGCGCCAGCAGCTTGCGGCCCGCCGGGGATCAAGAGACCCAGTACTTC.

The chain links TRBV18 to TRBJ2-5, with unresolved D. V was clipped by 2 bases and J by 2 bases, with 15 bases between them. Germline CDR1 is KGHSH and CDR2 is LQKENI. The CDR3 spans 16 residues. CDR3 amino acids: CASSPMPKEIQETQYF. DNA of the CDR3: TGTGCCAGCTCACCAATGCCCAAGGAGATTCAAGAGACCCAGTACTTC.

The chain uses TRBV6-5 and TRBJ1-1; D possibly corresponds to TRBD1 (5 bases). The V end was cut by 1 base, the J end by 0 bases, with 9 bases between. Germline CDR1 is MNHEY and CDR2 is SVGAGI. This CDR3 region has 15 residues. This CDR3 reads CASSYLPRVNTEAFF. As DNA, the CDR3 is TGTGCCAGCAGTTACTTGCCCAGGGTGAACACTGAAGCTTTCTTT.

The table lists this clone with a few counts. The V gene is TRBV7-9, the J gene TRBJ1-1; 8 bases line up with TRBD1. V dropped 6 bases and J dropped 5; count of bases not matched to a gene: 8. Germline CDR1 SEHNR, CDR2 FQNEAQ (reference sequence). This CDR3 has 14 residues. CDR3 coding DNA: TGTGCCAGCAGAGCGACAGGGGAAATGACTGAAGCTTTCTTT. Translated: CASRATGEMTEAFF.

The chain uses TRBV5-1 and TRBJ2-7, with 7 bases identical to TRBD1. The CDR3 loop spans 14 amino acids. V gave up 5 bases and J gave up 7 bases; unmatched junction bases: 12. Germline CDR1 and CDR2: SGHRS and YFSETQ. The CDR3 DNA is TGCGCCAGCAGACCTCCGAGGGACAGAGGAGAGCAGTACTTC. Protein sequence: CASRPPRDRGEQYF.

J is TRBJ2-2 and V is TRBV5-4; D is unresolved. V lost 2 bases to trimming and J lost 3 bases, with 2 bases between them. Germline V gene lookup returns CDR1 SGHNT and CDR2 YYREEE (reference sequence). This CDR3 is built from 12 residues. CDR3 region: CASSFDTGELFF. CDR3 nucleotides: TGTGCCAGCAGCTTCGACACCGGGGAGCTGTTTTTT.

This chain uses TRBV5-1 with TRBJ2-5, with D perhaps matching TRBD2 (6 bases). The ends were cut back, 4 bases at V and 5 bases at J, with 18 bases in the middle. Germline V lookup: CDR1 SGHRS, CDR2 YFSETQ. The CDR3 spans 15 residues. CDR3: CASSTEGGFGETQYF. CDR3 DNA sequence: TGCGCCAGCAGCACGGAGGGTGGGTTTGGGGAGACCCAGTACTTC. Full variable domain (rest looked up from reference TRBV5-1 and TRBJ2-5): KAGVTQTPRYLIKTRGQQVTLSCSPISGHRSVSWYQQTPGQGLQFLFEYFSETQRNKGNFPGRFSGRQFSNSRSEMNVSTLELGDSALYLCASSTEGGFGETQYFGPGTRLLVL.

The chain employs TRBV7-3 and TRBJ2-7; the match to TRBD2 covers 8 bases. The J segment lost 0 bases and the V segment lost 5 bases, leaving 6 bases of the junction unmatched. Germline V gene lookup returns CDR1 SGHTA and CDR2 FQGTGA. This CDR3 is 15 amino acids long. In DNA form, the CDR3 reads TGTGCCAGCAGCATTAGCGGGGAGAGCTCCTACGAGCAGTACTTC. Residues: CASSISGESSYEQYF.

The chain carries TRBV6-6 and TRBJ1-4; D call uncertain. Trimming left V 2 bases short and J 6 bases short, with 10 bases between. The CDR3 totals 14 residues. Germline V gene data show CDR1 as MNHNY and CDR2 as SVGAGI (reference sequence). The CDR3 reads CASSYMERYEKLFF. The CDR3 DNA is TGTGCCAGCAGTTACATGGAGAGATATGAAAAACTGTTTTTT.

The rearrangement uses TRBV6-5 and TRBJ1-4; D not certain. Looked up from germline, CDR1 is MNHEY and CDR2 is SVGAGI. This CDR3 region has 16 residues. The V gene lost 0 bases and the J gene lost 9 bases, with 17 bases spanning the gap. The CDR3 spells CASSYSQIAGPQKLFF. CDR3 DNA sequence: TGTGCCAGCAGTTACTCGCAAATCGCCGGTCCCCAAAAACTGTTTTTT.

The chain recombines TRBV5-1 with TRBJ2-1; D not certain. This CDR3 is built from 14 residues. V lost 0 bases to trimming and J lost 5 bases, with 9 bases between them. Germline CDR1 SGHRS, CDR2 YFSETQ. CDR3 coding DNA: TGCGCCAGCAGCTTGGTTACTGATAACAATGAGCAGTTCTTC. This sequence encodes CASSLVTDNNEQFF.

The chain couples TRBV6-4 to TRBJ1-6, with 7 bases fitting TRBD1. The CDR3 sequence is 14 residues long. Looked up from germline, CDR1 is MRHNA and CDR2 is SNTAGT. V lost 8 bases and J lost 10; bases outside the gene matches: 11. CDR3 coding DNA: TGTGCCAGCCGAGCCGACAGGGACGGGTCACCCCTCCACTTT. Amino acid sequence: CASRADRDGSPLHF.

The CDR3 sequence is CASSLSLQGENGYTF. DNA for the CDR3: TGTGCCAGCAGTTTATCATTACAGGGTGAAAATGGCTACACCTTC. This rearrangement joins TRBV27 to TRBJ1-2, with a tentative D call TRBD1 (6 bases). The germline CDR1 and CDR2 sequences are MNHEY and SMNVEV (reference sequence). With 0 bases removed from V and 6 bases from J, the gap between germline ends came to 14 bases. CDR3 length equals 15 residues.

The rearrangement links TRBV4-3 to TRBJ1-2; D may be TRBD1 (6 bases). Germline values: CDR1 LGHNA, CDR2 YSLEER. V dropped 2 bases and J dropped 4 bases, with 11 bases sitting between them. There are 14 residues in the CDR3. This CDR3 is CASSQLRGSYGYTF. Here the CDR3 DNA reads TGCGCCAGCAGCCAACTAAGGGGGTCCTATGGCTACACCTTC.

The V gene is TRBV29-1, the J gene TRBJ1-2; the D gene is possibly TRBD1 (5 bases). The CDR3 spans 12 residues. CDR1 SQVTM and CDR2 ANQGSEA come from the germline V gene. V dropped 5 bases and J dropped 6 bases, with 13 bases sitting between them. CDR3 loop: CSVQGLGHGYTF. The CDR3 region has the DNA TGCAGCGTTCAAGGTCTGGGGCATGGCTACACCTTC.

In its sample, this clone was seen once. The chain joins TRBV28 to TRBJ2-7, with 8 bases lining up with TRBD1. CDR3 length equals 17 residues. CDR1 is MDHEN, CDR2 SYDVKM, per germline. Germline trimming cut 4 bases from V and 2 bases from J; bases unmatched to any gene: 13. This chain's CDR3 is CASSSPGRTGTTYEQYF. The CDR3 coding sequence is TGTGCCAGCAGTTCTCCAGGGCGGACAGGGACAACCTACGAGCAGTACTTC.

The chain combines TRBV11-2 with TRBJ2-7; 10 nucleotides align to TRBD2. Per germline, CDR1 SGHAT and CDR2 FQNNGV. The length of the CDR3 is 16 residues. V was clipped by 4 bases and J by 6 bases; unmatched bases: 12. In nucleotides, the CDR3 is TGTGCCAGCAGCTCCTTTCTACTAGCGGGGAGTGGCGAGCAGTACTTC. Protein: CASSSFLLAGSGEQYF.

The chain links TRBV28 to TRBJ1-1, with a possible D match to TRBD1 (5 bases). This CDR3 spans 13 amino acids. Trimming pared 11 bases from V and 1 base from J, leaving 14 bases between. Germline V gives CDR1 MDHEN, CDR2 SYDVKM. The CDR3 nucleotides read TGTGCCTCCTCCGGGGGGGAGAACACTGAAGCTTTCTTT. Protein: CASSGGENTEAFF. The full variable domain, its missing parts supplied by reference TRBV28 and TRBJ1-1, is DVKVTQSSRYLVKRTGEKVFLECVQDMDHENMFWYRQDPGLGLRLIYFSYDVKMKEKGDIPEGYSVSREKKERFSLILESASTNQTSMYLCASSGGENTEAFFGQGTRLTVV.

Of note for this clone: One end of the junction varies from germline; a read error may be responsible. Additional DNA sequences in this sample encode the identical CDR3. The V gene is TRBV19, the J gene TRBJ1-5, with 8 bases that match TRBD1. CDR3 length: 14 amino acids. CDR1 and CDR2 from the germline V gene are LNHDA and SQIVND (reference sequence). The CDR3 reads CASSADRGNQPQHF. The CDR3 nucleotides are TGCGCCAGTAGTGCGGACAGGGGCAATCAGCCCCAGCATTTT.

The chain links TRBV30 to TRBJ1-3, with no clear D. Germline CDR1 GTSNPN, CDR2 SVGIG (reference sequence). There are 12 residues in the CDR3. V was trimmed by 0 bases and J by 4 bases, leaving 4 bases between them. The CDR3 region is CAWSVRGNTIYF. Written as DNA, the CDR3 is TGTGCCTGGAGTGTACGGGGAAACACCATATATTTT.

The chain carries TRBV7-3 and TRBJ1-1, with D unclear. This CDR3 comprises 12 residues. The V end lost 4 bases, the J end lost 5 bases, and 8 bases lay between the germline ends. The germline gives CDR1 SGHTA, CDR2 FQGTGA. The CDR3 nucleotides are TGTGCCAGCAGCTCTTCGGGTACTGAAGCTTTCTTT. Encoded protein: CASSSSGTEAFF.

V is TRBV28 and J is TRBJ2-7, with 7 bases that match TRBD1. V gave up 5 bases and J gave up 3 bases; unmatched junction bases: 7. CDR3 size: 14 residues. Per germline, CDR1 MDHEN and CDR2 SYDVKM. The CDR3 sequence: CASSRQGPYYEQYF. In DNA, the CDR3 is TGTGCCAGCAGTAGACAGGGACCTTACTACGAGCAGTACTTC.

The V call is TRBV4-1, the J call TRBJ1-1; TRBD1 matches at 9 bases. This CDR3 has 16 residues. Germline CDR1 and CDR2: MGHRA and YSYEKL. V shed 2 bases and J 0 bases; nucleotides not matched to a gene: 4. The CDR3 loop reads CASSQPRQGVNTEAFF. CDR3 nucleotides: TGCGCCAGCAGCCAACCTCGACAGGGGGTGAACACTGAAGCTTTCTTT.

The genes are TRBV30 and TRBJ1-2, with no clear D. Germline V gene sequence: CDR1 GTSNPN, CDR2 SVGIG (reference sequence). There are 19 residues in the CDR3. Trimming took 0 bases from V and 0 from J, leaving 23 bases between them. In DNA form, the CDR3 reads TGTGCCTGGAGTGTAAAGCCCGGGATCTCACCCCTGACTAACTATGGCTACACCTTC. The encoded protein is CAWSVKPGISPLTNYGYTF. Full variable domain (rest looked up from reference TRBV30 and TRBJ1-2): SQTIHQWPATLVQPVGSPLSLECTVEGTSNPNLYWYRQAAGRGLQLLFYSVGIGQISSEVPQNLSASRPQDRQFILSSKKLLLSDSGFYLCAWSVKPGISPLTNYGYTFGSGTRLTVV.

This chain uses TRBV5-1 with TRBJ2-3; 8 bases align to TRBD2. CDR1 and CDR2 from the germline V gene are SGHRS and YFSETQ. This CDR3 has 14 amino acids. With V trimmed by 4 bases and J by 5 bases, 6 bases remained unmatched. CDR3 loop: CASSPGRGRDTQYF. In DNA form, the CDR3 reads TGCGCCAGCAGCCCCGGGAGGGGCAGAGATACGCAGTATTTT.

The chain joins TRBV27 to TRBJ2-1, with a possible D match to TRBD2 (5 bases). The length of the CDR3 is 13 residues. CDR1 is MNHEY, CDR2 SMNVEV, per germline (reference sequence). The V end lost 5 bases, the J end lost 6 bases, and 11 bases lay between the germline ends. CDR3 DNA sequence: TGTGCCAGCAGTGTGACCCGGGGCAATGAGCAGTTCTTC. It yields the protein CASSVTRGNEQFF.